This is a list of T cell receptor beta chains from one sample in a study of T cells in localized non-small cell lung cancer. Sequencing was performed with immunoSEQ multiplex PCR; in TCRdb, only in-frame clones are kept and a portion is missing. The profile shows tens of thousands of clones, approximately 87% of them singletons. This sample comprised PBMCs, obtained before any cancer treatment. These receptors were taken from a woman aged 35 to 70 with stage II squamous cell lung carcinoma. Each CDR3 is given with its conserved first and last residue. The order of the fields is V gene, J gene, clone size, D gene, CDR3 DNA, CDR3 protein. D genes are given only for firm matches. Where a row states a size, it is once, few, many or the class of an expanded clone; other rows omit it.

TRBV4-2,TRBJ2-2,-,TRBD2,TGTGCCAGCAGCCAGGTATTCCCAGCGGGAGCGAACACCGGGGAGCTGTTTTTT,CASSQVFPAGANTGELFF
TRBV18,TRBJ1-5,-,-,TGTGCCAGCTCACCAGGGGGGGACAATCAGCCCCAGCATTTT,CASSPGGDNQPQHF
TRBV29-1,TRBJ1-1,-,-,TGCAGCGTGACATGGGGACCTAACACTGAAGCTTTCTTT,CSVTWGPNTEAFF
TRBV4-3,TRBJ2-5,-,-,TGCGCCAGCAGCCAATCGGACTTGGGGACCCAGTACTTC,CASSQSDLGTQYF
TRBV11-2,TRBJ2-7,-,-,TGTGCCAGCAGCGTGCTCGGAGGGATCGCGCTCGACGAGCAGTACTTC,CASSVLGGIALDEQYF
TRBV19,TRBJ1-5,-,-,TGTGCCAGTAGTGAAGGGGGGGGACGCAATCAGCCCCAGCATTTT,CASSEGGGRNQPQHF
TRBV6-1,TRBJ2-1,-,TRBD2,TGTGCCAGCAGTGCAGGGACTAGAGGTTCCTACAATGAGCAGTTCTTC,CASSAGTRGSYNEQFF
TRBV11-2,TRBJ2-2,-,-,TGTGCCAGCAGATATCCCGGGACATATAACACCGGGGAGCTGTTTTTT,CASRYPGTYNTGELFF
TRBV5-6,TRBJ1-2,-,TRBD1,TGTGCCAGCAGCCTTGGACTCGGACAGGGAAGTGGCTACACCTTC,CASSLGLGQGSGYTF
TRBV7-6,TRBJ2-1,few,TRBD1,TGTGCCAGCAGCACCGGGACAGGACGTACGAATGAGCAGTTCTTC,CASSTGTGRTNEQFF
TRBV5-4,TRBJ1-2,-,-,TGTGCCAGCAGCCCCCTGACGGGAGCCTATGGCTACACCTTC,CASSPLTGAYGYTF
TRBV10-1,TRBJ2-1,-,-,TGCGCCAGCAGCAGAGCCGGGGGCTACAATGAGCAGTTCTTC,CASSRAGGYNEQFF
TRBV27,TRBJ2-1,-,TRBD2,TGTGCCAGCAGTTTATCGGTCCTAGCGGACCTATACAATGAGCAGTTCTTC,CASSLSVLADLYNEQFF
TRBV29-1,TRBJ2-7,-,TRBD1,TGCAGCGTCCACGACAGGGCCGGCGGCGAGCAGTACTTC,CSVHDRAGGEQYF
TRBV4-2,TRBJ2-1,-,TRBD2,TGTGCCAGCAGCCAAGATGACGGGAGGGCCGATGAGCAGTTCTTC,CASSQDDGRADEQFF
TRBV4-2,TRBJ2-3,-,-,TGTGCCAGCAGCCAAGATTGGGGAGTAGATACGCAGTATTTT,CASSQDWGVDTQYF
TRBV28,TRBJ2-5,-,-,TGTGCCAGCCATTCCGGGGCTCAAGAGACCCAGTACTTC,CASHSGAQETQYF
TRBV7-6,TRBJ2-1,-,TRBD2,TGTGCCAGCAGCTCAGATGGACTAGGATCCTACAATGAGCAGTTCTTC,CASSSDGLGSYNEQFF
TRBV4-2,TRBJ2-1,-,-,TGTGCCAGCAGCCAAGACCAGACTAGTTGGGAGCAGTTCTTC,CASSQDQTSWEQFF
TRBV10-3,TRBJ2-5,-,TRBD1,TGTGCCATCAGTGAGGGACAGGGGGAGACCCAGTACTTC,CAISEGQGETQYF
TRBV7-9,TRBJ2-6,-,-,TGTGCCAGCAGCGCCGGGGGGCAGGGAGTCTCTGGGGCCAACGTCCTGACTTTC,CASSAGGQGVSGANVLTF
TRBV14,TRBJ2-7,-,-,TGTGCCAGCAGCCCCGGGGCGCACGAGCAGTACTTC,CASSPGAHEQYF
TRBV19,TRBJ1-1,-,-,TGTGCCAGTAGTATATGGCCAAACGCTAGGATCACTGAAGCTTTCTTT,CASSIWPNARITEAFF
TRBV7-2,TRBJ2-3,-,-,TGTGCCAGCAGCTTAGCGAGGGTGGGCACAGATACGCAGTATTTT,CASSLARVGTDTQYF
TRBV15,TRBJ2-2,once,-,TGTGCCACCAGCAGAGGATTACTAGGGACCGGGGAGCTGTTTTTT,CATSRGLLGTGELFF
TRBV29-1,TRBJ1-5,-,-,TGCAGCGTGACTTGGGACAGCAATCAGCCCCAGCATTTT,CSVTWDSNQPQHF
TRBV25-1,TRBJ2-1,-,-,TGTGCCAGCAGTGAAAGGGGACTCTCCTACAATGAGCAGTTCTTC,CASSERGLSYNEQFF
TRBV5-5,TRBJ1-4,-,-,TGTGCCAGCAGCTTGGCCAACAGGGAGGGCGAAAAACTGTTTTTT,CASSLANREGEKLFF
TRBV7-8,TRBJ1-4,-,-,TGTGCCAGCAGCTTAGCCAGGGTGCGACCTAATGAAAAACTGTTTTTT,CASSLARVRPNEKLFF
TRBV4-1,TRBJ2-1,-,TRBD2,TGCGCCAGCAGCCACGTAGTAGCGGGGGTCTCCTACAATGAGCAGTTCTTC,CASSHVVAGVSYNEQFF
TRBV5-1,TRBJ2-3,-,-,TGCGCCAGCAGCTTGGACAAAGCGACAGATACGCAGTATTTT,CASSLDKATDTQYF
TRBV25-1,TRBJ2-2,-,TRBD1,TGTGCCAGCAGTCATCGACAGGGTATTGGAACCGGGGAGCTGTTTTTT,CASSHRQGIGTGELFF
TRBV28,TRBJ1-5,few,-,TGTGCCAGCAGTTACAGCGTACAGCCCCAGCATTTT,CASSYSVQPQHF
TRBV7-8,TRBJ2-1,-,TRBD2,TGTGCCAGCAGCCACCCGGGTGTAGCGGGAGCCGAAACGATCAACAATGAGCAGTTCTTC,CASSHPGVAGAETINNEQFF
TRBV29-1,TRBJ2-5,-,-,TGCAGCGCGGGCGGGTCCTCAGAGACCCAGTACTTC,CSAGGSSETQYF
TRBV11-2,TRBJ2-1,-,-,TGTGCCAGCAGCTTAGACCCTGTGTTAGCGAATGAGCAGTTCTTC,CASSLDPVLANEQFF
TRBV7-2,TRBJ2-4,-,TRBD1,TGTGCCAGCAGCTTGGGACAGGGTGTCCTCCCGAAAAACATTCAGTACTTC,CASSLGQGVLPKNIQYF
TRBV11-2,TRBJ2-7,-,-,TGTGCCAGCAGCCACCTAGGGACCGAGCAGTACTTC,CASSHLGTEQYF
TRBV4-3,TRBJ2-7,-,TRBD1,TGCGCCAGCAGCCAAGGGACAGGGTACCCCTACGAGCAGTACTTC,CASSQGTGYPYEQYF
TRBV2,TRBJ1-2,few,-,TGTGCCAGCAGTGAACCCAGGGCCCCTCGTGGCTACACCTTC,CASSEPRAPRGYTF
TRBV7-6,TRBJ2-2,-,-,TGTGCCAGCAGCTTATGGGCCGGGGAGCTGTTTTTT,CASSLWAGELFF
TRBV25-1,TRBJ2-7,-,TRBD2,TGTGCCAGCAGTGTAGGGACTAGCGGCTACGAGCAGTACTTC,CASSVGTSGYEQYF
TRBV10-3,TRBJ1-5,-,TRBD1,TGTGCCATCAGTTCGGACAGGGGGTTCAATCAGCCCCAGCATTTT,CAISSDRGFNQPQHF
TRBV5-3,TRBJ2-4,-,-,TGTGCCAGAAGTCTCGGGGCCGCCAAAAACATTCAGTACTTC,CARSLGAAKNIQYF
TRBV9,TRBJ1-6,-,-,TGTGCCAGCAGCGCCGGACGGATTTCACCCCTCCACTTT,CASSAGRISPLHF
TRBV10-1,TRBJ2-5,-,-,TGCGCCAGCAGTGAGTCGAACAGGAACCCACAAGAGACCCAGTACTTC,CASSESNRNPQETQYF
TRBV10-3,TRBJ1-5,-,-,TGTGCCACCGGAGGCAATCAGCCCCAGCATTTT,CATGGNQPQHF
TRBV27,TRBJ2-7,-,TRBD2,TGTGCCAGCAACCGGGGGGGGAGGGCATCCTACGAGCAGTACTTC,CASNRGGRASYEQYF
TRBV9,TRBJ2-3,-,-,TGTGCCAGCACCGTGAGGGGTGGGGAGGTGGATACGCAGTATTTT,CASTVRGGEVDTQYF
TRBV28,TRBJ1-1,-,-,TGTGCCAGCCGGGGCGACCCCAGGGGTAAAGCTTTCTTT,CASRGDPRGKAFF
TRBV4-1,TRBJ2-3,-,-,TGCGCCAGCAGCCAAGATGGGGCGACAGATACGCAGTATTTT,CASSQDGATDTQYF
TRBV18,TRBJ1-2,-,-,TGTGCCAGCTCGCTGGAGGGACCTATGGGCTACACCTTC,CASSLEGPMGYTF
TRBV19,TRBJ1-2,-,-,TGTGCCAGTAGTACACCGTATGGCTACACCTTC,CASSTPYGYTF
TRBV5-5,TRBJ2-7,-,-,TGTGCCAGCAGCTTGACCCTCGGCGAGCAGTACTTC,CASSLTLGEQYF
TRBV2,TRBJ2-3,-,-,TGTGCCAGCAGTGTCAGGATGGAAGATACGCAGTATTTT,CASSVRMEDTQYF